This T cell receptor (beta chain) was identified during a study of T cell changes during pregnancy in multiple sclerosis. This CDR3 comprises 14 residues. With 4 bases clipped from V and 2 bases from J, the junction kept 5 bases outside the gene matches. The germline V gene encodes CDR1 GTSNPN and CDR2 SVGIG (reference sequence). Generated by immunoSEQ multiplex PCR, the TCRdb table keeps only in-frame clones and is missing some. The top ten clones hold 1.7% of a sample with about 40,000 clones, around 94% of them seen once. The V call is TRBV30, the J call TRBJ2-1, with 7 positions matching TRBD1. Sample: peripheral blood, taken in the third trimester of pregnancy. The source of this sequence is a female donor with multiple sclerosis, enrolled in a pregnancy study. The CDR3: CAWNRDSTYNEQFF. CDR3 DNA sequence: TGTGCCTGGAACCGGGACAGCACCTACAATGAGCAGTTCTTC.